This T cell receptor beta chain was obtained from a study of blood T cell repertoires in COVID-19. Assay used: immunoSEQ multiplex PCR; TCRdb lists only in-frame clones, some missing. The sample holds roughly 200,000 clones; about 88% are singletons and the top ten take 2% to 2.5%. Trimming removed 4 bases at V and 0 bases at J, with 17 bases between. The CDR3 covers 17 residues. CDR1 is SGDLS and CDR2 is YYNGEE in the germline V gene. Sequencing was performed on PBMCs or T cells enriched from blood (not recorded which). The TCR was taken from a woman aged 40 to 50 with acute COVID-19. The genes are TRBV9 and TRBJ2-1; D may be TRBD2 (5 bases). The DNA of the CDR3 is TGTGCCAGCAGCATATCCGAGGACTTAAGCTCCTACAATGAGCAGTTCTTC. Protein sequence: CASSISEDLSSYNEQFF.